The 22 T cell receptor beta chains in this list originate from one sample, sequenced in a study of control samples from healthy donors and cancer patients. Data came from immunoSEQ multiplex PCR; TCRdb stores just in-frame clones and leaves some out. The table includes around 89,000 clones, around 82% detected once. Sequenced input: blood. The source of these receptors is a woman in her sixties or seventies in good health.

The chain has TRBV12-3 or TRBV12-4 and TRBJ1-2; no firm D call. V dropped 5 bases and J dropped 4 bases, with 11 bases sitting between them. There are 13 residues in the CDR3. The CDR3 protein is CASSLGISYGYTF. CDR3 nucleotide sequence: TGTGCCAGCAGTCTGGGGATTAGCTATGGCTACACCTTC.

J is TRBJ1-2 and V is TRBV7-9; D possibly corresponds to TRBD1 (5 bases). Germline CDR1 and CDR2: SEHNR and FQNEAQ (reference sequence). The V gene lost 0 bases and the J gene lost 1 base, with 9 bases spanning the gap. This CDR3 comprises 15 residues. The CDR3 DNA follows: TGTGCCAGCAGCTTAGCGGACACCCATAACTATGGCTACACCTTC. Its translation: CASSLADTHNYGYTF. The variable domain in full, with the rest retrieved from reference TRBV7-9 and TRBJ1-2, is DTGVSQNPRHKITKRGQNVTFRCDPISEHNRLYWYRQTLGQGPEFLTYFQNEAQLEKSRLLSDRFSAERPKGSFSTLEIQRTEQGDSAMYLCASSLADTHNYGYTFGSGTRLTVV.

CDR3 sequence (DNA): TGTGCCAGCATGAGGGAACAAGAGACCCAGTACTTC. It yields the protein CASMREQETQYF. The V and J genes are TRBV2 and TRBJ2-5; a possible D gene is TRBD2 (5 bases). V lost 7 bases and J 2 bases, leaving 8 bases between the germline ends. The CDR3 contains 12 residues. CDR1 is SNHLY, CDR2 FYNNEI, per germline.

This chain uses TRBV6-5 with TRBJ1-3; D unresolved. The CDR3 sequence is 15 residues long. Germline assignment: CDR1 MNHEY and CDR2 SVGAGI. V dropped 2 bases and J dropped 7 bases, with 15 bases sitting between them. As DNA, the CDR3 is TGTGCCAGCAGTTACGGGCGGGGAATTCAGAACACCATATATTTT. This sequence encodes CASSYGRGIQNTIYF.

This chain joins TRBV25-1 and TRBJ2-5, with 9 bases identical to TRBD2. Germline CDR1 MGHDK, CDR2 SYGVNS. The length of the CDR3 is 15 residues. Germline trimming cut 2 bases from V and 1 base from J; bases unmatched to any gene: 2. The CDR3 region is CASSEPTSGQETQYF. DNA of the CDR3: TGTGCCAGCAGTGAACCGACTAGCGGCCAAGAGACCCAGTACTTC.

This sequence joins TRBV5-6 and TRBJ1-2; TRBD1 agrees at 11 bases. V lost 7 bases, J lost 8 bases, and 7 bases stayed unmatched. The germline CDR1 and CDR2 sequences are SGHDT and YYEEEE. This CDR3 has 13 residues. The CDR3 nucleotides read TGTGCCAGCCGGATGGGACAGGGGGGAGGCTACACCTTC. Residues: CASRMGQGGGYTF.

The table lists this clone with a count of one. The chain recombines TRBV5-1 with TRBJ2-3; D uncertain. This CDR3 contains 14 residues. The germline gives CDR1 SGHRS, CDR2 YFSETQ. V was clipped by 2 bases and J by 1 base, with 8 bases between them. DNA of the CDR3: TGCGCCAGCAGCTTCAAAGGGCGCACAGATACGCAGTATTTT. Its protein is CASSFKGRTDTQYF. The full variable domain, with the rest looked up from reference TRBV5-1 and TRBJ2-3, is KAGVTQTPRYLIKTRGQQVTLSCSPISGHRSVSWYQQTPGQGLQFLFEYFSETQRNKGNFPGRFSGRQFSNSRSEMNVSTLELGDSALYLCASSFKGRTDTQYFGPGTRLTVL.

J is TRBJ1-3 and V is TRBV7-2; no clear D. Between the trimmed V and J ends, which lost 4 bases and 4 bases, there was a span of 20 bases. CDR1 and CDR2 from the germline V gene are SGHTA and FQGNSA. CDR3 length: 17 residues. Here the CDR3 DNA reads TGTGCCAGCAGCTCCGGATCGGGCCGGGTGGGAGGAAACACCATATATTTT. Protein: CASSSGSGRVGGNTIYF.

This clone was recorded only once. The chain links TRBV6-2 or TRBV6-3 to TRBJ2-7; 10 nucleotides match TRBD1. There are 15 residues in the CDR3. Losses at the gene ends were 6 bases for V and 5 bases for J; bases not matched to a gene: 10. Germline CDR1 reads MNHEY; CDR2 reads SVGEGT. The CDR3 is CASSDRDRGSDEQYF. CDR3 DNA sequence: TGTGCCAGCAGCGACCGGGACAGGGGTTCGGACGAGCAGTACTTC.

This clone was counted only a few times. The chain joins TRBV16 to TRBJ2-5, with 9 bases identical to TRBD2. The CDR3 runs 16 residues. Trimming at V came to 5 bases and at J to 5 bases, leaving 12 bases not matched to a gene. Germline CDR1 reads KGHSY; CDR2 reads FQNENV. The chain's CDR3 is CASSARLAALGETQYF. The CDR3 DNA sequence: TGTGCCAGCAGCGCCAGACTAGCGGCGTTAGGGGAGACCCAGTACTTC.

The chain recombines TRBV2 with TRBJ1-2; a possible D gene is TRBD1 (5 bases). This CDR3 is 15 amino acids long. The germline CDR1 and CDR2 sequences are SNHLY and FYNNEI. V lost 3 bases to trimming and J lost 3 bases, with 14 bases between them. Here the CDR3 DNA reads TGTGCCAGCAGTGATCCGCAGGGAGGGGACTATGGCTACACCTTC. This sequence encodes CASSDPQGGDYGYTF. Full variable domain (missing parts from reference TRBV2 and TRBJ1-2): EPEVTQTPSHQVTQMGQEVILRCVPISNHLYFYWYRQILGQKVEFLVSFYNNEISEKSEIFDDQFSVERPDGSNFTLKIRSTKLEDSAMYFCASSDPQGGDYGYTFGSGTRLTVV.

This clone was seen only once. CDR3: CASSSGGGEQYF. The CDR3 DNA follows: TGTGCCAGCAGCTCCGGAGGGGGGGAGCAGTACTTC. The chain carries TRBV7-9 and TRBJ2-7; D assignment may be TRBD1 or TRBD2 (6 bases each). The CDR3 spans 12 residues. Germline V gene data show CDR1 as SEHNR and CDR2 as FQNEAQ (reference sequence). V shed 4 bases and J shed 7 bases, with 11 bases lying between them.

V gene TRBV7-2 combines with J gene TRBJ1-5; D remains ambiguous. CDR1 SGHTA and CDR2 FQGNSA come from the germline V gene. This CDR3 region has 13 residues. V lost 6 bases to trimming and J lost 0 bases, with 6 bases between them. As DNA, the CDR3 is TGTGCCAGCAGGCGAAATAGCAATCAGCCCCAGCATTTT. Residues: CASRRNSNQPQHF.

The gene calls are TRBV11-3 and TRBJ2-2, with D uncertain. Germline V CDR1 and CDR2: SGHNT, YENEEA. Trimming took off 3 bases at V and 2 bases at J, with 7 bases between the two ends. The CDR3 has 14 amino acids. In nucleotides, the CDR3 is TGTGCCAGCAGCTTTTGGCCTAACACCGGGGAGCTGTTTTTT. Translating it yields CASSFWPNTGELFF.

This sequence joins TRBV19 and TRBJ2-7, with a possible D match to TRBD1 (6 bases). CDR1 LNHDA and CDR2 SQIVND come from the germline V gene (reference sequence). The CDR3 covers 16 residues. Trimming removed 3 bases from V and 3 bases from J, with 18 bases in between. The CDR3 loop is CASSISGTRGDYEQYF. The CDR3 DNA is TGTGCCAGTAGTATCTCCGGGACAAGGGGCGACTACGAGCAGTACTTC.

V is TRBV29-1 and J is TRBJ2-7; 8 bases are shared with TRBD1. Trimming took 3 bases from V and 9 from J; bases not matched to a gene: 1. The CDR3 loop spans 10 amino acids. Looked up from germline, CDR1 is SQVTM and CDR2 is ANQGSEA. CDR3 sequence reads: CSVEDRVQYF. CDR3 nucleotides: TGCAGCGTTGAGGACAGGGTGCAGTACTTC.

The J gene is TRBJ1-2, the V gene TRBV27, with D tentatively TRBD1 (5 bases). The CDR3 extends over 14 amino acids. The V end lost 2 bases, the J end lost 4 bases, and 11 bases lay between the germline ends. Germline V gene data show CDR1 as MNHEY and CDR2 as SMNVEV (reference sequence). The CDR3 sequence: CASSLQGAGYGYTF. For the CDR3, the DNA is TGTGCCAGCAGTTTACAAGGGGCTGGCTATGGCTACACCTTC.

V is TRBV5-1 and J is TRBJ2-5, with 11 bases aligning to TRBD2. From germline, CDR1 is SGHRS and CDR2 YFSETQ. The trim removed 4 bases at V and 6 bases at J, leaving 8 bases unmatched. This CDR3 region has 15 residues. CDR3 sequence: CASSPYSGGAQTQYF. The CDR3 nucleotides read TGCGCCAGCAGCCCCTATAGCGGGGGGGCGCAGACCCAGTACTTC.

The chain employs TRBV5-1 and TRBJ2-7; 14 bases map to TRBD2. J lost 0 bases, V lost 6 bases, and 17 bases had no gene match. The V gene's germline CDR1 is SGHRS and CDR2 YFSETQ. CDR3 length: 20 residues. The CDR3 region is CASTPGGATGLAGGSYEQYF. The DNA of the CDR3 is TGCGCCAGCACCCCTGGGGGCGCCACCGGACTAGCGGGGGGCTCCTACGAGCAGTACTTC.

V gene TRBV10-3 combines with J gene TRBJ2-1; a weak D match, TRBD2 (5 bases). CDR1 ENHRY and CDR2 SYGVKD come from the germline V gene. There are 11 residues in the CDR3. The V end was cut by 5 bases, the J end by 7 bases, with 6 bases between. CDR3 DNA sequence: TGTGCCATCAGTAGCGGTAATGAGCAGTTCTTC. Translation: CAISSGNEQFF.

Only one count was recorded for this clone. V and J are TRBV11-3 and TRBJ2-1, with a possible D match to TRBD1 (7 bases). The CDR3 has 16 residues. Germline V CDR1 and CDR2: SGHNT, YENEEA. Trimming left V 3 bases short and J 4 bases short, with 16 bases between. The DNA of the CDR3 is TGTGCCAGCAGCTTGACAGGGAGGAAGGGATACAATGAGCAGTTCTTC. Protein sequence: CASSLTGRKGYNEQFF.

This clone has a single count. The V call is TRBV20-1, the J call TRBJ1-1; D uncertain. Trimming cost V 3 bases and J 3 bases, with 5 bases left between them. This CDR3 region has 11 residues. Germline V lookup: CDR1 DFQATT, CDR2 SNEGSKA (reference sequence). In DNA, the CDR3 is TGCAGTGCTAGGAGGGACACTGAAGCTTTCTTT. It encodes CSARRDTEAFF.